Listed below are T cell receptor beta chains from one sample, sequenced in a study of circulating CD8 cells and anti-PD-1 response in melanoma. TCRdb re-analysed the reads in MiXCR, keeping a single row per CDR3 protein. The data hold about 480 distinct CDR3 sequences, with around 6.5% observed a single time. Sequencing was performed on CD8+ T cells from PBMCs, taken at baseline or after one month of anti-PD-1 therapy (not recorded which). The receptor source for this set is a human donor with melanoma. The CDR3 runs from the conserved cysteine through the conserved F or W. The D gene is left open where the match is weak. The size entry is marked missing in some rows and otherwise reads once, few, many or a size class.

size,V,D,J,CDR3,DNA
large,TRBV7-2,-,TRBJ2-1,CASSSRNRNEQFF,TGTGCCAGCAGCTCTAGGAATCGCAATGAGCAGTTCTTC
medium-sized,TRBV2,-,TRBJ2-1,CASRADSSSYNEQFF,TGTGCCAGCAGAGCGGACAGCTCATCCTACAATGAGCAGTTCTTC
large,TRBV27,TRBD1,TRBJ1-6,CASGGQGLSSYNSPLHF,TGTGCCAGCGGTGGACAGGGATTAAGCTCCTATAATTCACCCCTCCACTTT
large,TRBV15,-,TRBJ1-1,CATSRGRNTEAFF,TGTGCCACCAGCAGAGGCAGGAACACTGAAGCTTTCTTT
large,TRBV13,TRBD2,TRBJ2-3,CASSLAGGGRDTQYF,TGTGCCAGCAGCTTAGCCGGCGGGGGTCGAGATACGCAGTATTTT
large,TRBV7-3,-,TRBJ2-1,CASSLELGNEQFF,TGTGCCAGCAGCTTAGAACTAGGCAATGAGCAGTTCTTC
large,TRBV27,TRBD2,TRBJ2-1,CASSSLAGVGPEQFF,TGTGCCAGCAGTTCTCTAGCGGGAGTAGGGCCAGAGCAGTTCTTC
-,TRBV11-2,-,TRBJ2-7,CASTRGGTTYEQYF,TGTGCCAGCACCCGGGGCGGTACCACCTACGAGCAGTACTTC
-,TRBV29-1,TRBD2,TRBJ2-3,CSAYLAGVSDTQYF,TGCAGCGCTTATCTAGCGGGAGTTTCAGATACGCAGTATTTT
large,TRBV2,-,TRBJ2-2,CASSEDGASTGELFF,TGTGCCAGCAGTGAAGATGGGGCGAGCACCGGGGAGCTGTTTTTT
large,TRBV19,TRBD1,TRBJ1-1,CASSSDRLPKTEAFF,TGTGCCAGTAGTTCGGACAGGTTACCAAAAACTGAAGCTTTCTTT
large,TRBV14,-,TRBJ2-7,CASGETSYEQYF,TGTGCCAGCGGGGAGACCTCCTACGAGCAGTACTTC
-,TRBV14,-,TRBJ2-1,CASSQAFYNGQFF,TGTGCCAGCAGCCAAGCCTTCTACAATGGGCAGTTCTTC
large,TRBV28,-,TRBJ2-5,CASSLSLGGIQETQYF,TGTGCCAGCAGTTTAAGCTTAGGGGGGATCCAAGAGACCCAGTACTTC
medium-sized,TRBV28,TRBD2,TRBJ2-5,CASSFLSGRAGETQYF,TGTGCCAGCAGTTTTTTGAGCGGGAGGGCCGGAGAGACCCAGTACTTC
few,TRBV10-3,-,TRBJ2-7,CAISDREASYEQYF,TGTGCCATCAGTGACAGGGAGGCTTCCTACGAGCAGTACTTC
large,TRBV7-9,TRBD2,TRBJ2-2,CASSPRLAGAHQNTGELFF,TGTGCCAGCAGCCCGAGACTAGCGGGGGCCCACCAGAACACCGGGGAGCTGTTTTTT
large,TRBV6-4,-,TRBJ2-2,CASSGGQGDTGELFF,TGTGCCAGCAGTGGAGGGCAGGGCGACACCGGGGAGCTGTTTTTT
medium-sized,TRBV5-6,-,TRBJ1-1,CASSLRGTEAFF,TGTGCCAGCAGCTTAAGAGGGACTGAAGCTTTCTTT
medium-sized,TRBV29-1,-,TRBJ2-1,CSGGPHNEQFF,TGCAGCGGGGGTCCTCACAATGAGCAGTTCTTC
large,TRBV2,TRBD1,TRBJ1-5,CASSQTGVGQPQHF,TGTGCCAGCAGTCAGACAGGGGTGGGGCAGCCCCAGCATTTT
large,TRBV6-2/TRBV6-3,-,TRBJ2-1,CASSYRANEQFF,TGTGCCAGCAGTTACCGCGCCAATGAGCAGTTCTTC
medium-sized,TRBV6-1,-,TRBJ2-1,CASSGKEYNEQFF,TGTGCCAGCAGTGGCAAGGAGTACAATGAGCAGTTCTTC
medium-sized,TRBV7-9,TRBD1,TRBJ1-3,CASSDQGANTIYF,TGTGCCAGCAGCGACCAGGGGGCCAACACCATATATTTT
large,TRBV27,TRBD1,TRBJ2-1,CASSPGDRGYYNEQFF,TGTGCCAGCAGTCCGGGGGACAGGGGGTACTACAATGAGCAGTTCTTC
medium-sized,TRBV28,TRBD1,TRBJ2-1,CASSLQGESDEQFF,TGTGCCAGCAGTTTACAGGGGGAGTCAGATGAGCAGTTCTTC
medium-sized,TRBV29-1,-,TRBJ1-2,CSVEQGNYGYTF,TGCAGCGTTGAACAGGGCAACTATGGCTACACCTTC
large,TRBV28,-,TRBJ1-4,CASSRTVNPNEKLFF,TGTGCCAGCAGTAGGACAGTTAACCCTAATGAAAAACTGTTTTTT
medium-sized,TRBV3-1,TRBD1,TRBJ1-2,CASSQDNPQGASYGYTF,TGTGCCAGCAGCCAAGATAACCCACAGGGGGCGAGCTATGGCTACACCTTC
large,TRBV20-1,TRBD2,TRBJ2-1,CSASQRKSGRLNEQFF,TGCAGTGCCTCACAGCGTAAGAGCGGGAGACTCAATGAGCAGTTCTTC
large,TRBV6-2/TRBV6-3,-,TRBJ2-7,CASSLGTGEQYF,TGTGCCAGCAGTCTTGGGACGGGCGAGCAGTACTTC
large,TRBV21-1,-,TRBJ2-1,CASSILTSSGIF,TGTGCCAGCAGCATCTTGACTAGCTCGGGGATCTTC
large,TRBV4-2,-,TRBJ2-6,CASSQGEGTGANVLTF,TGTGCCAGCAGCCAAGGAGAGGGGACTGGGGCCAACGTCCTGACTTTC
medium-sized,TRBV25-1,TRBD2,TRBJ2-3,CASSEGFPGLGGDTQYF,TGTGCCAGCAGTGAAGGGTTCCCGGGACTAGGGGGAGATACGCAGTATTTT
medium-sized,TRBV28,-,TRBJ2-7,CASSLGYSGYEQYF,TGTGCCAGCAGTCTTGGGTACAGTGGCTACGAGCAGTACTTC